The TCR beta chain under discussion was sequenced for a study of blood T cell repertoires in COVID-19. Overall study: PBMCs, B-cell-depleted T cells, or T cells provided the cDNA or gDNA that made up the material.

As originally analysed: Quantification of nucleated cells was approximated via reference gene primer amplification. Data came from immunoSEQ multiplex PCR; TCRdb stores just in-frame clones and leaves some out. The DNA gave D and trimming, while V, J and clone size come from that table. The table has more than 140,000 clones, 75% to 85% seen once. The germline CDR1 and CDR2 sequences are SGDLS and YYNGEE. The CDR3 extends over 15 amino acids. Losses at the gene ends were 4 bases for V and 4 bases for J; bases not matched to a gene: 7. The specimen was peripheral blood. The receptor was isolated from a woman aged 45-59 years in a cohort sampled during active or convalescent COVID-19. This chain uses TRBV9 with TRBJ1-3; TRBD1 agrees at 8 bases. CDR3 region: CASSSRQGLGNTIYF. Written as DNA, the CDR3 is TGTGCCAGCAGCTCCCGACAGGGGTTGGGAAACACCATATATTTT.